This TCR beta chain was recovered during a study of T cell changes during pregnancy in multiple sclerosis. The germline V gene has CDR1 SGDLS and CDR2 YYNGEE. The CDR3 spans 15 residues. J was trimmed by 6 bases and V by 4 bases; bases with no gene match: 10. Using immunoSEQ multiplex PCR, the repertoire was profiled, and TCRdb retains in-frame clones only, with some absent. The table shows more than 90,000 clones, with about 94% occurring only once. The sequenced sample was peripheral blood, obtained in the third trimester of pregnancy. The chain employs TRBV9 and TRBJ1-1, with 9 bases aligning to TRBD1. This clonotype originated in a female donor with multiple sclerosis, enrolled in a pregnancy study. The CDR3 sequence: CASSSLDRGVAEAFF. CDR3 DNA: TGTGCCAGCAGCTCCTTAGACAGGGGGGTGGCTGAAGCTTTCTTT. Full variable domain (outside the CDR3, taken from reference TRBV9 and TRBJ1-1): DSGVTQTPKHLITATGQRVTLRCSPRSGDLSVYWYQQSLDQGLQFLIQYYNGEERAKGNILERFSAQQFPDLHSELNLSSLELGDSALYFCASSSLDRGVAEAFFGQGTRLTVV.